This TCR beta chain is drawn from a study of patients and donors after allogeneic stem cell transplantation. TCRdb analysed the RT-PCR reads with MiXCR anew, one entry per CDR3 protein. The table includes about a million distinct CDR3 sequences, about a sixth detected once. The V and J ends lost 0 bases and 5 bases, in that order; junction bases with no gene match: 2. Per germline, CDR1 SGHRS and CDR2 YFSETQ. The CDR3 extends over 15 amino acids. In this sample, this clonotype turned up many times. The chain carries TRBV5-1 and TRBJ2-1; TRBD2 aligns across 10 bases. The receptor was isolated from a human donor who was either an allogeneic HSCT recipient or a stem cell or donor lymphocyte infusion donor (not recorded which). It is not recorded whose cells these are; they may come from a transplant donor. The specimen sequenced was blood, either unsorted or a sorted T cell fraction (not recorded which). CDR3: CASSLVTSGNNEQFF. CDR3 DNA sequence: TGCGCCAGCAGCTTGGTAACTAGCGGGAACAATGAGCAGTTCTTC.